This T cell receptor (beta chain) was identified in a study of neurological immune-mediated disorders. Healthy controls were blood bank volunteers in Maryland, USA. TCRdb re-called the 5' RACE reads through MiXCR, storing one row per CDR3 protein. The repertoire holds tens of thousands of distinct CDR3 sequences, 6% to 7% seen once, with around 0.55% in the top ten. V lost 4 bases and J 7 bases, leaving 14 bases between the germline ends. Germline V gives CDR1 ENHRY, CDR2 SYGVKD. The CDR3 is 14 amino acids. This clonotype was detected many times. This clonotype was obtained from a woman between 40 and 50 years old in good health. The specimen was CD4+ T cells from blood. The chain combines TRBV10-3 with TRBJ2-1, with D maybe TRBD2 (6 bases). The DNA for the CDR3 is TGTGCCATCAGTGGTGGCGGGACGGTGAATGAGCAGTTCTTC. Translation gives CAISGGGTVNEQFF.